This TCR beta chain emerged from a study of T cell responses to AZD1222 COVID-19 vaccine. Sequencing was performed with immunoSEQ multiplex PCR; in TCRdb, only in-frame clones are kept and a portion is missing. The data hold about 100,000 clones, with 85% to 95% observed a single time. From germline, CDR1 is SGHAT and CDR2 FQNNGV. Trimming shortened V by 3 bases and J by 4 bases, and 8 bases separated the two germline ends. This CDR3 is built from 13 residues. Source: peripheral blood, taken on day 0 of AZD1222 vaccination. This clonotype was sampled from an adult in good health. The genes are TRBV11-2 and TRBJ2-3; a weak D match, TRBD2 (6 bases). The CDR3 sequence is CASSFERADTQYF. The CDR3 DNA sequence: TGTGCCAGCAGCTTCGAGCGGGCAGATACGCAGTATTTT.